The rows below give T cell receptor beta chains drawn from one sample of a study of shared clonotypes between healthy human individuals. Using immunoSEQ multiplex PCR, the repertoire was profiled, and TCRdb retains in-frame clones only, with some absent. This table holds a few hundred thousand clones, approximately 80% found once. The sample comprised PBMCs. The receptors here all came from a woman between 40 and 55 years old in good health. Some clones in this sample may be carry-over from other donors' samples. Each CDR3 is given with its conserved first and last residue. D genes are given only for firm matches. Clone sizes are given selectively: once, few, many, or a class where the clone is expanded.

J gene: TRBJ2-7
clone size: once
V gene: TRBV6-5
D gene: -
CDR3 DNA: TGTGCCAGCAGTCGGGGACTCACTTCCTACGAGCAGTACTTC
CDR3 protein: CASSRGLTSYEQYF

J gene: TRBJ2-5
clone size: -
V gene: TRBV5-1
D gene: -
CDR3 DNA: TGCGCCAGCAGCTCGGGGGGCCCAGCGGCCCAAGAGACCCAGTACTTC
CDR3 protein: CASSSGGPAAQETQYF

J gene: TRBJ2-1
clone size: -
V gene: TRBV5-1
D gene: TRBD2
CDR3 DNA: TGCGCCAGCAGCCATAGCGGGAGGGAGGGGAATGAGCAGTTCTTC
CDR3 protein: CASSHSGREGNEQFF

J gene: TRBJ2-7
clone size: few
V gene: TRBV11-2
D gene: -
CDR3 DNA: TGTGCCAGCAGCTTATTTAACAACAGGTTCTCCTACGAGCAGTACTTC
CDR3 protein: CASSLFNNRFSYEQYF

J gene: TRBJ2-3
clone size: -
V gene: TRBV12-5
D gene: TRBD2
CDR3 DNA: TGTGCTAGTGCCATTGTAGTTAGCGGGAGCACAGATACGCAGTATTTT
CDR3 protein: CASAIVVSGSTDTQYF

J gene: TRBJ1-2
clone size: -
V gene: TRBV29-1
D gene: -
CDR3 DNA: TGCAGCGTTGAAGATCTTCGGGGCAGTGGCTACACCTTC
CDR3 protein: CSVEDLRGSGYTF

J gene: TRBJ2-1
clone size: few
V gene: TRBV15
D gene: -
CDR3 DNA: TGTGCCACCAGCAGAGGAGGGAACAATGAGCAGTTCTTC
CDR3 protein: CATSRGGNNEQFF

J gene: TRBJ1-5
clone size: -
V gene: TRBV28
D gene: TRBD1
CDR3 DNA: TGTGCCAGCAGTTCGGGACAGGGGGCACGTCAGCCCCAGCATTTT
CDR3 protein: CASSSGQGARQPQHF

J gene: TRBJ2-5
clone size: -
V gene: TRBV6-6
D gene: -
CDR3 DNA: TGTGCCAGCAGTTACTCGTGGGAGTGGCAAGAGACCCAGTACTTC
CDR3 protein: CASSYSWEWQETQYF

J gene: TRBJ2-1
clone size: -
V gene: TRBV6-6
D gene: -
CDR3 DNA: TGTGCCAGCAGTTACGGGCCGCAGGGCAGGGGTGAGCAGTTCTTC
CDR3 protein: CASSYGPQGRGEQFF

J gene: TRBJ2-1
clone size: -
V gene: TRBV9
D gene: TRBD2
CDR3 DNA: TGTGCCAGCAGCGTAGCTTATGGAGGACTAGCGGGAGGAAGGGATGAGCAGTTCTTC
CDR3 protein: CASSVAYGGLAGGRDEQFF

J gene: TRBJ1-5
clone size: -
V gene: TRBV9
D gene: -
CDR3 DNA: TGTGCCAGCAGCGCGCCAAGAAGGGTGGGGGCCCATAGCAATCAGCCCCAGCATTTT
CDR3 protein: CASSAPRRVGAHSNQPQHF

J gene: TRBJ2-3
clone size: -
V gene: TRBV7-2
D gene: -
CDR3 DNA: TGTGCCAGCAGCTCGGCAGGGCACGGGGATACGCAGTATTTT
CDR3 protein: CASSSAGHGDTQYF

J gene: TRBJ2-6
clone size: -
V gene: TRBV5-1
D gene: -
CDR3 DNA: TGCGCCAGCAGCTTGGACGTATCTGGGGCCAACGTCCTGACTTTC
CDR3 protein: CASSLDVSGANVLTF

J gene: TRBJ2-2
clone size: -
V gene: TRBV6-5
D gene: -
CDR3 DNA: TGTGCCAGCAGACTAAACCCGACGAACACCGGGGAGCTGTTTTTT
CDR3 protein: CASRLNPTNTGELFF

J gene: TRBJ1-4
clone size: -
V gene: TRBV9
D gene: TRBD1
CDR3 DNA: TGTGCCAGCAGCGTAGGCGACAGGGGTTTTGAAAAACTGTTTTTT
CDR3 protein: CASSVGDRGFEKLFF

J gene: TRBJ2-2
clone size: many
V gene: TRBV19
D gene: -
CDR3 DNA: TGTGCCAGTAGTATAGATCGAGCGCCAGCCACCGGGGAGCTGTTTTTT
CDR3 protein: CASSIDRAPATGELFF

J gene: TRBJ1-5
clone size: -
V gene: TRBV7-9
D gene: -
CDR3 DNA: TGTGCCAGCAGCTTAGGTGGGACCTACGACGGGGATCAGCCCCAGCATTTT
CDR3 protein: CASSLGGTYDGDQPQHF

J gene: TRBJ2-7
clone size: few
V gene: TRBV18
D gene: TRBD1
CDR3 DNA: TGTGCCAGCTCACCTCCCGGGACAGGGGGCGAGCAGTACTTC
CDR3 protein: CASSPPGTGGEQYF

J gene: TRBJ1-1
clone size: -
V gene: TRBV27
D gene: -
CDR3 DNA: TGTGCCAGCAGACCTCGCCGGGCCAACACTGAAGCTTTCTTT
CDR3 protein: CASRPRRANTEAFF

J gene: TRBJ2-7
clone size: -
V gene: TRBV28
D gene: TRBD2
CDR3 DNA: TGTGCCAGCAGGCAGAGTGGGACTAGCGGGAGGGTGAGCTCCTACGAGCAGTACTTC
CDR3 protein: CASRQSGTSGRVSSYEQYF

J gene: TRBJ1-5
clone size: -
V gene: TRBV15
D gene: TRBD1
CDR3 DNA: TGTGCCACCAGCAGCATACTAACCGGGACAGGCCTAAATCAGCCCCAGCATTTT
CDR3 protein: CATSSILTGTGLNQPQHF

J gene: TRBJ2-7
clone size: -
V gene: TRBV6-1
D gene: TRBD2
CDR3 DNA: TGTGCCAGCAAAGTGGGGACTAGCGGCCCTTACGAGCAGTACTTC
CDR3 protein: CASKVGTSGPYEQYF

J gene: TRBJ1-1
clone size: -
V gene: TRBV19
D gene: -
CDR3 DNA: TGTGCCAGTAGTACCACACGGAACACTGAAGCTTTCTTT
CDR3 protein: CASSTTRNTEAFF

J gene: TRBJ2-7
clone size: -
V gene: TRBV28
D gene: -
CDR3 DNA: TGTGCCAGCAGTTTAATCCTGGGGGAGCAGTACTTC
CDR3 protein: CASSLILGEQYF

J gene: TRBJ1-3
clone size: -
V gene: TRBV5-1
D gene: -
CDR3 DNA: TGCGCCAGCAGCTCGAACCGGGACGTCTCTGGAAACACCATATATTTT
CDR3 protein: CASSSNRDVSGNTIYF

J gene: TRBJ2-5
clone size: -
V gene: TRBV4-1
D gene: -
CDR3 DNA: TGCGCCAGCAGCCAAACGGGAGTGGAGACCCAGTACTTC
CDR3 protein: CASSQTGVETQYF

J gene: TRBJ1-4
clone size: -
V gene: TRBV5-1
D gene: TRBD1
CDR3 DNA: TGCGCCAGCAGCTTAGGGACAGTCCGTAATGAAAAACTGTTTTTT
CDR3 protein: CASSLGTVRNEKLFF

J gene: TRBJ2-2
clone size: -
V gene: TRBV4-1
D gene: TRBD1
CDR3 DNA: TGCGCCAGCAGCCAAGATAGGGGGGGACAGGGACGGACCGGGGAGCTGTTTTTT
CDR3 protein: CASSQDRGGQGRTGELFF

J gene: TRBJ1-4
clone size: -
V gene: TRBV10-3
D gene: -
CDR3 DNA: TGTGCCATCAGTGAGGCTGAGGGGGAAAAACTGTTTTTC
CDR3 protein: CAISEAEGEKLFF

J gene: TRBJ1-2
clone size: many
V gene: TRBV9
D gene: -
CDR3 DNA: TGTGCCAGCAGCGTAGATCTCCGGCAGATAGATGGCTACACCTTC
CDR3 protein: CASSVDLRQIDGYTF